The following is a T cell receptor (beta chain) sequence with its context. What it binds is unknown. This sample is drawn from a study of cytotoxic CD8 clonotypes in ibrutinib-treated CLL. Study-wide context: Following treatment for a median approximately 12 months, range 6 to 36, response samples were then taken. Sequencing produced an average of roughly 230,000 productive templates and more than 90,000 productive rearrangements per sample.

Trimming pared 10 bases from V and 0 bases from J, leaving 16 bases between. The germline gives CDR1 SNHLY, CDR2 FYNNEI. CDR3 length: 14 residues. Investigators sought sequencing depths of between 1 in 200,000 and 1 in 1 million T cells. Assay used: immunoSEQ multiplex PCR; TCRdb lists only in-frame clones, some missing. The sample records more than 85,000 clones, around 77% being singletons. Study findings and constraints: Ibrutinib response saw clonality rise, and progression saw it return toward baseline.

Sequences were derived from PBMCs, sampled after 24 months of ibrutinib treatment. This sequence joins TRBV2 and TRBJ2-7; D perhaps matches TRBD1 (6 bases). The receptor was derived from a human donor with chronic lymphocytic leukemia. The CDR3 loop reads CANFDRDTSYEQYF. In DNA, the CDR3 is TGTGCCAACTTCGACCGGGACACCTCCTACGAGCAGTACTTC.